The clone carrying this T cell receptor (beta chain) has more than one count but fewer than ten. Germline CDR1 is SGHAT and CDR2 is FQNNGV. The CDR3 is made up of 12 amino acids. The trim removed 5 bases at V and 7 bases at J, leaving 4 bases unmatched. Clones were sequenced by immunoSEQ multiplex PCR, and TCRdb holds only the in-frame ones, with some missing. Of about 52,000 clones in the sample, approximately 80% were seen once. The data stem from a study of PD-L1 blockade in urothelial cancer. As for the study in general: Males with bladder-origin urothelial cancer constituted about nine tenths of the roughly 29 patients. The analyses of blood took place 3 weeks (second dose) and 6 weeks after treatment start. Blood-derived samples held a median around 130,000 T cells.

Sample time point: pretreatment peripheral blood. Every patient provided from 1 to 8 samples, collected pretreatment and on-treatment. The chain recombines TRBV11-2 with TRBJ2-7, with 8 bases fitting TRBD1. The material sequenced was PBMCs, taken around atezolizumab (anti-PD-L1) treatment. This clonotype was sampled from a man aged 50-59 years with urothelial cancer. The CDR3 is CASSRQGWEQYF. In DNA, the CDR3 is TGTGCCAGCAGCCGACAGGGGTGGGAGCAGTACTTC.